This T cell receptor beta chain was identified in a study of T cell changes during pregnancy in multiple sclerosis. Germline V gene lookup returns CDR1 GTSNPN and CDR2 SVGIG (reference sequence). V gave up 2 bases and J gave up 6 bases, with 13 bases separating them. The CDR3 covers 14 residues. The data were produced by immunoSEQ multiplex PCR, yet TCRdb's version contains in-frame clones alone and is incomplete. This table has more than 65,000 clones, approximately 92% appearing once. V gene TRBV30 combines with J gene TRBJ1-4; the D gene is possibly TRBD1 (5 bases). This TCR derives from a female donor with multiple sclerosis, enrolled in a pregnancy study. The sample here was CD4+ T cells from peripheral blood mononuclear cells, taken before pregnancy. The CDR3, as DNA: TGTGCCTGGAGTAGGAGGGGTGGGGATGAAAAACTGTTTTTT. Its translation: CAWSRRGGDEKLFF.